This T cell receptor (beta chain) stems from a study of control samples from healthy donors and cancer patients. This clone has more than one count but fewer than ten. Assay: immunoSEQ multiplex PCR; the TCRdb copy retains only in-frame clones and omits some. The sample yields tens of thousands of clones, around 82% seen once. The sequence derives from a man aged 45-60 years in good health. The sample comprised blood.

The CDR3 region has the DNA TGCGCCAGCAGCCCCGGGGAGCTCTCAGGAACGCAGTATTTT. Its translation: CASSPGELSGTQYF. The genes are TRBV4-3 and TRBJ2-3; possibly TRBD2 for D (5 bases). This CDR3 spans 14 amino acids. Trimming took off 4 bases at V and 9 bases at J, with 17 bases between the two ends. Germline V gives CDR1 LGHNA, CDR2 YSLEER.